This T cell receptor (beta chain) is from a study of T cell changes during pregnancy in multiple sclerosis. Repertoires were generated with immunoSEQ multiplex PCR, while TCRdb's copy carries only in-frame clones and drops some. The data hold 60,000 to 85,000 clones, with about 90% observed a single time. The CDR3 contains 18 residues. V was clipped by 3 bases and J by 0 bases, with 19 bases between them. Germline CDR1 reads LNHDA; CDR2 reads SQIVND (reference sequence). The chain couples TRBV19 to TRBJ2-3, with D maybe TRBD1 (5 bases). The TCR comes from a female donor with multiple sclerosis, enrolled in a pregnancy study. The sequencing here drew on peripheral blood, taken in the first trimester of pregnancy. The CDR3 reads CASSIRPPRDRSTDTQYF. In DNA, the CDR3 is TGTGCCAGTAGTATCCGCCCCCCCAGAGACAGAAGCACAGATACGCAGTATTTT. Full variable domain (outside the CDR3, taken from reference TRBV19 and TRBJ2-3): DGGITQSPKYLFRKEGQNVTLSCEQNLNHDAMYWYRQDPGQGLRLIYYSQIVNDFQKGDIAEGYSVSREKKESFPLTVTSAQKNPTAFYLCASSIRPPRDRSTDTQYFGPGTRLTVL.